A selection of T cell receptor beta chains follows, all from one sample in a study of spatial heterogeneity in lung cancer. TCRdb recomputed calls from the 5' RACE reads with MiXCR, one row per CDR3 protein. Among approximately 40,000 distinct CDR3 sequences, roughly 15% were seen once, and the ten largest hold 55% to 70%. The source material was PBMCs, sampled at surgery. The source is a male donor with early-stage non-small cell lung cancer. The CDR3 runs from the conserved cysteine through the conserved F or W. The D gene is left open where the match is weak. Size values are once, few and many counts, or a class for expanded clones, and some rows have none.

j_gene | d_gene | abundance | v_gene | CDR3aa | CDR3nt
TRBJ1-1 | TRBD1 | many | TRBV15 | CATSRDYGQGAEAFF | TGTGCCACCAGCAGAGATTACGGACAGGGGGCTGAAGCTTTCTTT
TRBJ2-3 | NA | many | TRBV3-1 | CASSARGADTQYF | TGTGCCAGCAGCGCCAGGGGTGCAGATACGCAGTATTTT
TRBJ2-5 | TRBD1 | few | TRBV28 | CASSSGTDQETQYF | TGTGCCAGCAGCTCCGGGACAGATCAAGAGACCCAGTACTTC
TRBJ1-6 | TRBD1 | NA | TRBV20-1 | CSAQGQGLGYNSPLHF | TGTAGTGCGCAGGGACAGGGGTTAGGCTATAATTCACCCCTCCACTTT
TRBJ1-1 | NA | many | TRBV10-3 | CAISRTLDTEAFF | TGTGCCATCAGTCGGACGCTGGACACTGAAGCTTTCTTT
TRBJ1-2 | TRBD1 | few | TRBV20-1 | CSAGARQGPIF | TGCAGTGCGGGAGCCCGACAGGGACCCATATTC
TRBJ2-5 | TRBD1 | NA | TRBV11-1 | CASSLSGGQLQETQYF | TGTGCCAGCAGCTTATCAGGGGGACAGCTCCAAGAGACCCAGTACTTC
TRBJ2-1 | TRBD1 | few | TRBV11-2 | CASRTLTGGGEQFF | TGTGCCAGCCGCACTCTTACAGGGGGCGGTGAGCAGTTCTTC
TRBJ2-2 | NA | many | TRBV4-2 | CASSQGPNTGELFF | TGTGCCAGCAGTCAAGGCCCGAACACCGGGGAGCTGTTTTTT
TRBJ2-5 | TRBD2 | few | TRBV11-1 | CASSLAPRTAFAGGTQETQYF | TGTGCCAGCAGCTTAGCGCCACGAACCGCTTTTGCGGGGGGAACCCAAGAGACCCAGTACTTC
TRBJ2-3 | TRBD1 | many | TRBV3-1 | CASSQGTGYTDTQYF | TGTGCCAGCAGCCAGGGGACAGGGTACACAGATACGCAGTATTTT
TRBJ1-1 | NA | many | TRBV12-3/TRBV12-4 | CASSLARRSWTEAFF | TGTGCCAGCAGTTTAGCGCGGAGGTCCTGGACTGAAGCTTTCTTT
TRBJ1-5 | TRBD1 | many | TRBV6-2/TRBV6-3 | CASTDQGDQPQHF | TGTGCCAGCACCGATCAGGGGGATCAGCCCCAGCATTTT
TRBJ2-3 | NA | many | TRBV18 | CASSLKDTQYF | TGTGCCAGCTCACTTAAAGATACGCAGTATTTT
TRBJ1-1 | NA | few | TRBV5-4 | CASSLIGTNTEAFF | TGTGCCAGCAGCTTGATCGGGACCAACACTGAAGCTTTCTTT
TRBJ2-5 | TRBD2 | NA | TRBV7-9 | CASSSGLAGAETQYF | TGTGCCAGCAGCTCCGGACTAGCGGGAGCGGAGACCCAGTACTTC
TRBJ1-1 | NA | NA | TRBV7-2 | CASSREASNTEAFF | TGTGCCAGCAGTCGGGAGGCCTCGAACACTGAAGCTTTCTTT
TRBJ1-2 | NA | many | TRBV29-1 | CSVRRDYGYTF | TGCAGCGTGCGACGGGACTATGGCTACACCTTC
TRBJ1-1 | TRBD1 | NA | TRBV5-1 | CASSSGQGSFTEAFF | TGCGCCAGCAGCTCCGGACAGGGGAGTTTTACTGAAGCTTTCTTT
TRBJ2-7 | TRBD2 | many | TRBV29-1 | CSIRGLADQYEQYF | TGCAGCATACGAGGACTAGCGGATCAATACGAGCAGTACTTC
TRBJ2-5 | NA | many | TRBV25-1 | CASRVGETQYF | TGTGCCAGCAGAGTGGGAGAGACCCAGTACTTC
TRBJ1-1 | TRBD1 | few | TRBV11-2 | CASSRTGRTEAFF | TGTGCCAGCAGCAGGACAGGGAGGACTGAAGCTTTCTTT
TRBJ2-3 | TRBD2 | few | TRBV20-1 | CSAPSGGGTDTQYF | TGCAGTGCTCCTAGCGGGGGAGGCACAGATACGCAGTATTTT
TRBJ1-6 | NA | few | TRBV6-2/TRBV6-3 | CASSSSLSPLHF | TGTGCCAGCAGTTCGAGCCTTTCACCCCTCCACTTT
TRBJ1-2 | NA | NA | TRBV28 | CASSFRQTHYGYTF | TGTGCCAGCAGTTTCCGACAGACACACTATGGCTACACCTTC
TRBJ1-5 | NA | NA | TRBV6-2/TRBV6-3 | CASSPRDGSNQPQHF | TGTGCCAGCAGTCCCAGGGATGGTAGCAATCAGCCCCAGCATTTT
TRBJ2-1 | TRBD2 | few | TRBV2 | CASSSTSGGYNEQFF | TGTGCCAGCAGCTCCACTAGCGGGGGCTACAATGAGCAGTTCTTC
TRBJ1-3 | NA | many | TRBV6-5 | CASSYSEDERGNTIYF | TGTGCCAGCAGTTACTCGGAGGACGAAAGGGGAAACACCATATATTTT
TRBJ2-7 | TRBD2 | NA | TRBV6-5 | CATKGLAGPYEQYF | TGTGCCACCAAGGGACTAGCGGGGCCCTACGAGCAGTACTTC
TRBJ2-1 | NA | many | TRBV20-1 | CSARDLGSSYNEQFF | TGCAGTGCTAGAGATCTAGGTAGCTCCTACAATGAGCAGTTCTTC
TRBJ2-1 | NA | many | TRBV10-3 | CAITPELLGNEQFF | TGTGCCATCACCCCGGAGTTGCTTGGGAATGAGCAGTTCTTC
TRBJ2-7 | NA | NA | TRBV7-8 | CASSLAPRGQYF | TGTGCCAGCAGCTTAGCCCCTAGGGGGCAGTACTTC
TRBJ2-7 | TRBD2 | many | TRBV3-1 | CASSQPGTSGINEQYF | TGTGCCAGCAGCCAACCTGGGACTAGCGGGATAAACGAGCAGTACTTC
TRBJ1-1 | TRBD1 | many | TRBV5-1 | CASSFRTGTADTEAFF | TGCGCCAGCAGCTTCCGGACAGGGACGGCAGACACTGAAGCTTTCTTT
TRBJ1-5 | TRBD1 | many | TRBV7-6 | CASSLAGGTGSQPQHF | TGTGCCAGCAGCTTAGCGGGAGGGACAGGGAGTCAGCCCCAGCATTTT
TRBJ1-2 | TRBD1 | few | TRBV11-1 | CASSWGTGQPYGYTF | TGTGCCAGCAGTTGGGGAACGGGACAGCCCTATGGCTACACCTTC
TRBJ2-5 | NA | few | TRBV5-1 | CASSLAGTPRETQYF | TGCGCCAGCAGCTTGGCCGGGACCCCGAGGGAGACCCAGTACTTC
TRBJ2-1 | NA | NA | TRBV28 | CASSLVRFEQFF | TGTGCCAGCAGTTTAGTCCGGTTTGAGCAGTTCTTC
TRBJ2-7 | NA | NA | TRBV20-1 | CSARGDISHYEQYF | TGCAGTGCTAGAGGCGATATATCCCACTACGAGCAGTACTTC
TRBJ2-5 | NA | NA | TRBV6-2/TRBV6-3 | CASSYSRETQYF | TGTGCCAGCAGTTACAGTCGAGAGACCCAGTACTTC
TRBJ2-3 | TRBD2 | NA | TRBV28 | CASSLRLRGRALDTQYF | TGTGCCAGCAGTTTGCGGTTACGGGGGAGGGCCCTAGATACGCAGTATTTT
TRBJ2-3 | TRBD2 | many | TRBV7-2 | CASSLEGWTSGTDTQYF | TGTGCCAGCAGCTTAGAAGGTTGGACTAGCGGCACAGATACGCAGTATTTT
TRBJ1-1 | TRBD1 | NA | TRBV2 | CASTGQVTEAFF | TGTGCCAGCACCGGACAGGTCACTGAAGCTTTCTTT
TRBJ2-4 | NA | once | TRBV4-1 | CASSPGVNIQYF | TGCGCCAGCAGCCCAGGGGTGAACATTCAGTACTTC
TRBJ1-3 | NA | few | TRBV7-8 | CASSPPIRSGNTIYF | TGTGCCAGCAGCCCGCCCATACGCTCTGGAAACACCATATATTTT
TRBJ2-3 | NA | few | TRBV9 | CASKVGETTDTQYF | TGTGCCAGCAAGGTGGGGGAAACCACAGATACGCAGTATTTT
TRBJ2-3 | NA | NA | TRBV7-8 | CASSLGSTDTQYF | TGTGCCAGCAGCTTAGGGTCCACAGATACGCAGTATTTT
TRBJ2-7 | NA | once | TRBV11-2 | CASTPGRGQSYEQYF | TGTGCCAGCACCCCGGGCAGGGGCCAATCCTACGAGCAGTACTTC
TRBJ2-5 | NA | NA | TRBV7-3 | CASSLTAVQGQETQSF | TGTGCCAGCAGCTTAACAGCGGTCCAGGGCCAAGAGACCCAGTCCTTC
TRBJ1-1 | NA | NA | TRBV5-1 | CASSMDSSNTEAFF | TGCGCCAGCAGCATGGACAGCTCGAACACTGAAGCTTTCTTT
TRBJ1-6 | NA | many | TRBV5-1 | CASSLGHNSPLHF | TGCGCCAGCAGCTTGGGACATAATTCACCCCTCCACTTT
TRBJ2-3 | NA | many | TRBV24-1 | CATSAQGDTQYF | TGTGCCACCAGTGCCCAGGGGGATACGCAGTATTTT
TRBJ1-1 | TRBD1 | few | TRBV7-2 | CASSYDRGSSEAFF | TGTGCCAGCAGCTATGACAGGGGATCGTCTGAAGCTTTCTTT